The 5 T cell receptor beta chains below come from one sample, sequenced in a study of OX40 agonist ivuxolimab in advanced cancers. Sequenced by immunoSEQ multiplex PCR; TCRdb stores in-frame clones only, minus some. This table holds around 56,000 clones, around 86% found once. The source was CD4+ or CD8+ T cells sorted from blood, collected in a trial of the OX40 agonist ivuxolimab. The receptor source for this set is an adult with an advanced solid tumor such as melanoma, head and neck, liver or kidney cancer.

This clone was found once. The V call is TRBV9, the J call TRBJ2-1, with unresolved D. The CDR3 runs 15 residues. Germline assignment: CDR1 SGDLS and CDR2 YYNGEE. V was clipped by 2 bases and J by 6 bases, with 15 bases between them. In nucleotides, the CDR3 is TGTGCCAGCAGCGTCGCTATCGCCGCTCCCAATGAGCAGTTCTTC. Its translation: CASSVAIAAPNEQFF.

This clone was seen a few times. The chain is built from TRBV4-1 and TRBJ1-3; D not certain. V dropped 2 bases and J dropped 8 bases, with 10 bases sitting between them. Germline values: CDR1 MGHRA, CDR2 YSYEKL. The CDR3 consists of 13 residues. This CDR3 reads CASSQLFGYTIYF. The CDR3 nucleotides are TGCGCCAGCAGCCAACTTTTTGGTTACACCATATATTTT.

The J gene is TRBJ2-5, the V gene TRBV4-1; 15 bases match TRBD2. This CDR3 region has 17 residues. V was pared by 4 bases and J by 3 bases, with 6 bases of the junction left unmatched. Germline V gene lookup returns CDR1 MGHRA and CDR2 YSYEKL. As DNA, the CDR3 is TGCGCCAGCAGCCCTCTGGGACTAGCGGGGGGAAAAGAGACCCAGTACTTC. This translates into CASSPLGLAGGKETQYF.

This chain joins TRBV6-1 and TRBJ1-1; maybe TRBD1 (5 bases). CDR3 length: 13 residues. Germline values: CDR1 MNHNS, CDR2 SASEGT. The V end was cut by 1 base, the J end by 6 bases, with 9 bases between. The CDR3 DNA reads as TGTGCCAGCAGTGAAGGGTTGACAGCTGAAGCTTTCTTT. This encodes CASSEGLTAEAFF.

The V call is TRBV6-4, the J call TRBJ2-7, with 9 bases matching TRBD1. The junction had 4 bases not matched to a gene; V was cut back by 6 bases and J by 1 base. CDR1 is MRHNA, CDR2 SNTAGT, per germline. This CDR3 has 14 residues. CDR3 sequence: CASRRQGESYEQYF. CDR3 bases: TGTGCCAGCAGGAGACAGGGGGAGTCCTACGAGCAGTACTTC.